This T cell receptor (beta chain) was identified in a study of cytomegalovirus exposure and HLA in healthy donors. Study outcomes and limitations: High sensitivity and specificity were reportedly achieved when the classifier diagnosed cytomegalovirus status.

As for this clone: What it recognizes is unknown.

Deletions cut 6 bases from V and 4 bases from J, with 16 bases between. Per germline, CDR1 MNHNY and CDR2 SVGAGI (reference sequence). The CDR3 loop spans 15 amino acids. Data came from immunoSEQ multiplex PCR; TCRdb stores just in-frame clones and leaves some out. This table has 260,000 or so clones, 85% to 90% appearing once. The sequenced sample consisted of PBMCs. The TCR comes from a young man in good health and CMV-seronegative. The chain uses TRBV6-6 and TRBJ1-5; maybe TRBD1 (5 bases). The CDR3 DNA reads TGTGCCAGCAGCCAGGGAGGGGATTGGAATCAGCCCCAGCATTTT. It codes for CASSQGGDWNQPQHF.